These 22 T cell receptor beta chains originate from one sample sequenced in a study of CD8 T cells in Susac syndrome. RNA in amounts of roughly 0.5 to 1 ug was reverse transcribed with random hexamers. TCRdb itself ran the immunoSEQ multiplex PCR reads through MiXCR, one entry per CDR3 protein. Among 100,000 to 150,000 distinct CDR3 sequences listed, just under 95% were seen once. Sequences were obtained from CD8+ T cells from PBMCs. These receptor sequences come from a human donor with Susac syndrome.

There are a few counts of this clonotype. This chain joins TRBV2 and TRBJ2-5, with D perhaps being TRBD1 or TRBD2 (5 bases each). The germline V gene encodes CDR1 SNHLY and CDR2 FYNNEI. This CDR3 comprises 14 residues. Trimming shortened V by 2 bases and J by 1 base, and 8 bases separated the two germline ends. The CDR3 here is CASSELGGQETQYF. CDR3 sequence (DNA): TGTGCCAGCAGTGAACTTGGGGGCCAAGAGACCCAGTACTTC.

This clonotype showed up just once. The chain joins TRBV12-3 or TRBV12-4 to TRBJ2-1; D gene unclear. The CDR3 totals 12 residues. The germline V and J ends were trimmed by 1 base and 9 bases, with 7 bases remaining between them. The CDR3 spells CASSLGQPEQFF. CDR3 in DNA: TGTGCCAGCAGTTTAGGGCAGCCTGAGCAGTTCTTC.

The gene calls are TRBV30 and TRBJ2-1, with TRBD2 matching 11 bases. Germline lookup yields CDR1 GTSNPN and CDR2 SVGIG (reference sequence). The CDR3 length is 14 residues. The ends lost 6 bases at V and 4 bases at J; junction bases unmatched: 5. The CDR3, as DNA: TGTGCCTGTGCTGGGACTAGCGGATACAATGAGCAGTTCTTC. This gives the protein CACAGTSGYNEQFF.

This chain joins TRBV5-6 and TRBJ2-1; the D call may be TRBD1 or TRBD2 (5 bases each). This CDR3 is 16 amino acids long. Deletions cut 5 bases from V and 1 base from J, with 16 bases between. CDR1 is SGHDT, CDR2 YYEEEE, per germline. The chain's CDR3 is CASRQLSEGSYNEQFF. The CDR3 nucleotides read TGTGCCAGCAGGCAGCTCAGCGAGGGGTCCTACAATGAGCAGTTCTTC.

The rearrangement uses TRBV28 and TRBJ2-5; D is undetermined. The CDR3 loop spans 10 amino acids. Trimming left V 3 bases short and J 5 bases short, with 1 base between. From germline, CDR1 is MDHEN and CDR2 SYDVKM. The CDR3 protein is CASSLETQYF. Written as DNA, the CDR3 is TGTGCCAGCAGTTTGGAGACCCAGTACTTC. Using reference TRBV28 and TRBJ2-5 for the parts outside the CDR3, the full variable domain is DVKVTQSSRYLVKRTGEKVFLECVQDMDHENMFWYRQDPGLGLRLIYFSYDVKMKEKGDIPEGYSVSREKKERFSLILESASTNQTSMYLCASSLETQYFGPGTRLLVL.

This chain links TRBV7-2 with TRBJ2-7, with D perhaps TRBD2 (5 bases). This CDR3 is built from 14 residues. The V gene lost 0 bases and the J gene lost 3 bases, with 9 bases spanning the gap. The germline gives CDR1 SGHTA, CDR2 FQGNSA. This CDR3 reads CASSLAPGNYEQYF. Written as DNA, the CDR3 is TGTGCCAGCAGCTTAGCGCCGGGAAACTACGAGCAGTACTTC.

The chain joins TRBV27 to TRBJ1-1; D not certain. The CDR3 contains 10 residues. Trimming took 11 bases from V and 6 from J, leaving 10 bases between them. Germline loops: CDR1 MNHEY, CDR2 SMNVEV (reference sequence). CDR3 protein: CAPTEPEAFF. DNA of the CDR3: TGTGCCCCCACGGAGCCTGAAGCTTTCTTT.

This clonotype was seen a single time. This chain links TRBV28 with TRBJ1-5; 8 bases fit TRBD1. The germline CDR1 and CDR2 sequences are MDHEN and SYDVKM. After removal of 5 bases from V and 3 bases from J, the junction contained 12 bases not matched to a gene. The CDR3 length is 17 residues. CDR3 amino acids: CASSTYPTGAFNQPQHF. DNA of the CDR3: TGTGCCAGCAGTACCTACCCGACAGGGGCTTTCAATCAGCCCCAGCATTTT.

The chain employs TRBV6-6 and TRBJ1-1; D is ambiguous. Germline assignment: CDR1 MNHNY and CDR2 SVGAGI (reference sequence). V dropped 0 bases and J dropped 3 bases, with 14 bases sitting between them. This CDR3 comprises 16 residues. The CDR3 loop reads CASSYSSANRDTEAFF. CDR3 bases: TGTGCCAGCAGTTACTCATCGGCCAATCGGGACACTGAAGCTTTCTTT.

CDR3 protein: CASNLSPEQNTEAFF. For the CDR3, the DNA is TGTGCCAGCAACCTGAGTCCAGAACAGAACACTGAAGCTTTCTTT. The chain uses TRBV9 and TRBJ1-1, with D uncertain. Germline lookup yields CDR1 SGDLS and CDR2 YYNGEE. V was clipped by 6 bases and J by 1 base, with 16 bases between them. This CDR3 region has 15 residues.

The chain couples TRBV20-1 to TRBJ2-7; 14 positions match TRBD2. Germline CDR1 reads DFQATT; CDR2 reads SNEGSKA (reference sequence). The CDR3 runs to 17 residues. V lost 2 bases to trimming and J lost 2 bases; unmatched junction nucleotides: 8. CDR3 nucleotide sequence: TGCAGTGCTAGATTACTGGGACTAGCGGGGGCCACCTACGAGCAGTACTTC. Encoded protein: CSARLLGLAGATYEQYF.

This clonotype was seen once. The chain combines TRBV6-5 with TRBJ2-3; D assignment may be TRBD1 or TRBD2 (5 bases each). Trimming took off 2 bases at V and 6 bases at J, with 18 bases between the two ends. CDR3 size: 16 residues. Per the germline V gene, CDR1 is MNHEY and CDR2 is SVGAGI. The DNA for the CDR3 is TGTGCCAGCAGTTACCTATCCACAGCAGGGACGGATACGCAGTATTTT. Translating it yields CASSYLSTAGTDTQYF.

DNA for the CDR3: TGTGCCAGCAGGGAAGGACATAACACTGAAGCTTTCTTT. Encoded protein: CASREGHNTEAFF. The J gene is TRBJ1-1, the V gene TRBV12-3 or TRBV12-4, with D perhaps matching TRBD1 (5 bases). The germline V and J ends were trimmed by 6 bases and 2 bases, with 10 bases remaining between them. The CDR3 is 13 amino acids.

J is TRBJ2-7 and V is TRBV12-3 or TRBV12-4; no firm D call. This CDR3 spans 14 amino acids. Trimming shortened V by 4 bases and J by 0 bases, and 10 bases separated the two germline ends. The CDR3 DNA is TGTGCCAGCAGTTCCTCAACCAGCTCCTACGAGCAGTACTTC. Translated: CASSSSTSSYEQYF.

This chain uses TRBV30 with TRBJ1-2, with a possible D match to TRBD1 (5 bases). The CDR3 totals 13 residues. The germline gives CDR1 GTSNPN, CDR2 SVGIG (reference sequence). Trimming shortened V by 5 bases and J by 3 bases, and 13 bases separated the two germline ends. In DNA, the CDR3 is TGTGCCTGGGATTCTCAGGGAGACTATGGCTACACCTTC. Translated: CAWDSQGDYGYTF.

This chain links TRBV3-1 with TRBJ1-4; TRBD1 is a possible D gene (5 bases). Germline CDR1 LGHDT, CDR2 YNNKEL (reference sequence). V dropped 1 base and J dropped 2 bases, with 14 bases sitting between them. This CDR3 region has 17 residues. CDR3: CASSQGRRAGTNEKLFF. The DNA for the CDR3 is TGTGCCAGCAGCCAAGGTCGTAGGGCAGGGACTAATGAAAAACTGTTTTTT.

CDR3 nucleotides: TGCAGTGCTAGAGATCTTGACGGACAGGCCAGCGGGGAGCAGTACTTC. It specifies CSARDLDGQASGEQYF. V and J are TRBV20-1 and TRBJ2-7; possibly TRBD1 for D (7 bases). Germline-derived CDR1 and CDR2 are DFQATT and SNEGSKA (reference sequence). V lost 0 bases, J lost 7 bases, and 22 bases lay in between. This CDR3 contains 16 residues.

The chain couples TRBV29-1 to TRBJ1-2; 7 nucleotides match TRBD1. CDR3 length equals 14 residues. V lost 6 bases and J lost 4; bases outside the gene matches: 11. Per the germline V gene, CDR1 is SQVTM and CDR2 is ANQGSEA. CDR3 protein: CSVEASTGPYGYTF. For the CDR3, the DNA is TGCAGCGTCGAGGCCTCGACAGGGCCCTATGGCTACACCTTC.

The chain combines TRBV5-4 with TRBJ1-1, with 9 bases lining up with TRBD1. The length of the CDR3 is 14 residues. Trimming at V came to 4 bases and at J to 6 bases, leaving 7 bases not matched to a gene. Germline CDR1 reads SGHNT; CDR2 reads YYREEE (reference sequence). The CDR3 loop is CASSPFGTGPEAFF. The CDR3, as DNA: TGTGCCAGCAGCCCCTTCGGGACAGGGCCTGAAGCTTTCTTT.

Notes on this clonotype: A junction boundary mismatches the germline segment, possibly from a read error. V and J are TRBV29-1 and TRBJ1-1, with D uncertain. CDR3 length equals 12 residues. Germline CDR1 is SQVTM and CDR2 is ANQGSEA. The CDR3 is CSAEDSNTEAFF. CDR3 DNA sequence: TGCAGCGCTGAAGACTCGAACACTGAAGCTTTCTTT.

CDR3 protein: CASSQDGTGRGEQYF. The CDR3 DNA reads as TGCGCCAGCAGCCAAGATGGGACAGGGAGAGGTGAGCAGTACTTC. The gene calls are TRBV4-1 and TRBJ2-7; 9 bases are shared with TRBD1. CDR1 and CDR2 from the germline V gene are MGHRA and YSYEKL. The CDR3 covers 15 residues. Trimming at V came to 0 bases and at J to 7 bases, leaving 7 bases not matched to a gene.

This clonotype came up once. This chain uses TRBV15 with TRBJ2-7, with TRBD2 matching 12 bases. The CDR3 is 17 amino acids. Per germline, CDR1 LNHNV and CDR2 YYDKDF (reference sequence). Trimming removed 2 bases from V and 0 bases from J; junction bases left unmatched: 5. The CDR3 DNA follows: TGTGCCACCAGCAGAAGAGGACTAGCGGGGTCCTCCTACGAGCAGTACTTC. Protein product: CATSRRGLAGSSYEQYF.